The 20 T cell receptor beta chains below were found in one sample sequenced in a study of T-cell memory formation after mild COVID-19. TCRdb ran MiXCR on the 5' RACE reads and lists one entry per CDR3 protein. The profile shows roughly 280,000 distinct CDR3 sequences, roughly 8% of them singletons. Sequenced input: PBMCs or a T cell subset sorted from them (not recorded which). Every receptor here comes from a man younger than 35 who had mild COVID-19 (a few samples of this study predate the infection). Cell type and time point are not known.

V gene TRBV6-4 combines with J gene TRBJ2-7; 12 bases map to TRBD2. This CDR3 is built from 15 residues. Germline V gene lookup returns CDR1 MRHNA and CDR2 SNTAGT. With V trimmed by 4 bases and J by 4 bases, 5 bases remained unmatched. In DNA form, the CDR3 reads TGTGCCAGCAGTGGACTAGCGGGGGTCGGTTACGAGCAGTACGTC. It yields the protein CASSGLAGVGYEQYV.

This clonotype has ten or more counts. The rearrangement links TRBV27 to TRBJ2-5; TRBD2 agrees at 8 bases. In germline, CDR1 is MNHEY, CDR2 SMNVEV (reference sequence). The CDR3 is 15 residues long. Trimming took 6 bases from V and 7 from J; bases not matched to a gene: 13. The CDR3 bases are TGTGCCAGCAGCCACCGGGGGGGCGTTTCGGTGACCCAGTACTTC. It is translated as CASSHRGGVSVTQYF.

This clonotype was counted between two and nine times. The chain joins TRBV6-5 to TRBJ1-3; TRBD1 aligns across 7 bases. Trimming at V came to 0 bases and at J to 4 bases, leaving 3 bases not matched to a gene. Germline V gene sequence: CDR1 MNHEY, CDR2 SVGAGI. The CDR3 is 15 amino acids. The CDR3 loop is CASSYSDRFGNTIYF. CDR3 DNA: TGTGCCAGCAGTTACTCGGACAGGTTCGGAAACACCATATATTTT.

The chain has TRBV6-5 and TRBJ2-5, with D perhaps matching TRBD2 (6 bases). Deletions cut 4 bases from V and 1 base from J, with 10 bases between. This CDR3 has 14 residues. Germline CDR1 reads MNHEY; CDR2 reads SVGAGI. In nucleotides, the CDR3 is TGTGCCAGCAGTTTGGACTATCCCCAAGAGACCCAGTACTTC. It encodes CASSLDYPQETQYF.

This clonotype was observed a handful of times. The rearrangement uses TRBV7-3 and TRBJ2-3; D is uncertain. Germline loops: CDR1 SGHTA, CDR2 FQGTGA. The CDR3 has 13 residues. V shed 3 bases and J shed 2 bases, with 6 bases lying between them. CDR3 nucleotide sequence: TGTGCCAGCAGCTTCCGTCCCACAGATACGCAGTATTTT. This gives the protein CASSFRPTDTQYF.

This clonotype was counted ten times or more. In nucleotides, the CDR3 is TGTGCCAGCAGCTTAGTTACAGGGGACACTGAAGCTTTCTTT. Its translation is CASSLVTGDTEAFF. J is TRBJ1-1 and V is TRBV7-8, with 7 bases aligning to TRBD1. The CDR3 covers 14 residues. Losses at the gene ends were 1 base for V and 3 bases for J; bases not matched to a gene: 2. CDR1 is SGHVS and CDR2 is FQNEAQ in the germline V gene.

This clonotype was detected only a few times. The chain has TRBV12-3 or TRBV12-4 and TRBJ1-1, with D possibly being TRBD1 (5 bases). The CDR3 totals 13 residues. V was pared by 7 bases and J by 0 bases, with 9 bases between. The chain's CDR3 is CASTVGVNTEAFF. The CDR3, as DNA: TGTGCCAGCACCGTGGGGGTGAACACTGAAGCTTTCTTT.

This clonotype showed up just a few times. The chain recombines TRBV4-1 with TRBJ1-6, with D possibly being TRBD1 (6 bases). The CDR3 is 17 amino acids. Germline values: CDR1 MGHRA, CDR2 YSYEKL. V was shortened by 3 bases and J by 8 bases, with 20 bases between the two germline ends. The CDR3 nucleotides read TGCGCCAGCAGCCACCAAGGCCGACGGGGGGCTGATTCACCCCTCCACTTT. Its protein product is CASSHQGRRGADSPLHF.

This clonotype showed up many times. This rearrangement joins TRBV5-1 to TRBJ1-4; no firm D call. With 3 bases removed from V and 6 bases from J, the gap between germline ends came to 9 bases. The CDR3 contains 13 residues. Germline loops: CDR1 SGHRS, CDR2 YFSETQ. The CDR3 here is CASSSNVDEKLFF. CDR3 in DNA: TGCGCCAGCAGCTCGAACGTTGATGAAAAACTGTTTTTT.

This clonotype was picked up a small number of times. This sequence joins TRBV5-1 and TRBJ1-2; 9 bases line up with TRBD1. CDR3 size: 16 residues. Germline V gene sequence: CDR1 SGHRS, CDR2 YFSETQ. The junction had 11 bases not matched to a gene; V was cut back by 4 bases and J by 4 bases. The CDR3 DNA sequence: TGCGCCAGCAGCCCCGGACAGGACAGGGGTGTCTATGGCTACACCTTC. Protein product: CASSPGQDRGVYGYTF.

The V gene is TRBV29-1, the J gene TRBJ1-1; a possible D gene is TRBD1 (6 bases). Trimming cost V 0 bases and J 6 bases, with 20 bases left between them. Germline CDR1 SQVTM, CDR2 ANQGSEA. CDR3 length: 16 amino acids. This chain's CDR3 is CSVEDPNPTGPPEAFF. CDR3 sequence (DNA): TGCAGCGTTGAAGACCCGAACCCTACAGGGCCACCTGAAGCTTTCTTT.

This clonotype was observed a handful of times. The chain couples TRBV7-2 to TRBJ2-7; 10 bases are shared with TRBD1. The germline V gene has CDR1 SGHTA and CDR2 FQGNSA. V shed 5 bases, J shed 2 bases, and the junction held 6 bases outside the gene matches. CDR3 length: 15 amino acids. CDR3 loop: CASSRHGQGAYEQYV. In DNA form, the CDR3 reads TGTGCCAGCAGCCGCCACGGACAGGGGGCCTACGAGCAGTACGTC.

The V call is TRBV5-1, the J call TRBJ1-1, with 9 bases lining up with TRBD1. There are 13 residues in the CDR3. Germline CDR1 is SGHRS and CDR2 is YFSETQ. The V segment lost 5 bases and the J segment 5 bases; nucleotides outside the gene matches: 4. In DNA, the CDR3 is TGCGCCAGCAGACCGGGACAGGGTACTGAAGCTTTCTTT. Protein product: CASRPGQGTEAFF.

In its sample, this clonotype was seen a few times. The CDR3 loop is CASSYSGVLTDTQYF. The CDR3 DNA follows: TGTGCCAGCAGTTACTCGGGCGTACTCACAGATACGCAGTATTTT. The V call is TRBV6-5, the J call TRBJ2-3; D gene uncertain. V lost 0 bases, J lost 2 bases, and 9 bases lay in between. This CDR3 comprises 15 residues. The germline V gene encodes CDR1 MNHEY and CDR2 SVGAGI.

V gene TRBV15 combines with J gene TRBJ2-7; D is unclear. Trimming shortened V by 1 base and J by 0 bases, and 13 bases separated the two germline ends. The CDR3 loop spans 16 amino acids. Germline loops: CDR1 LNHNV, CDR2 YYDKDF (reference sequence). CDR3 DNA sequence: TGTGCCACCAGCAGAGCTTCGAGACGGAGCTCCTACGAGCAGTACTTC. This sequence encodes CATSRASRRSSYEQYF.

The rearrangement links TRBV5-1 to TRBJ2-1, with 12 bases aligning to TRBD2. The CDR3 consists of 17 residues. CDR1 SGHRS and CDR2 YFSETQ come from the germline V gene. The V gene end was trimmed by 5 bases and the J gene end by 3 bases; junction bases not matched to a gene: 9. The CDR3 region has the DNA TGCGCCAGCAGTTATAAAACGACTAGCGGGGGCTACAATGAGCAGTTCTTC. It encodes CASSYKTTSGGYNEQFF.

This clonotype came up a few times. The V gene is TRBV7-8, the J gene TRBJ2-7; D may be TRBD1 (6 bases). Trimming took 4 bases from V and 4 from J, leaving 14 bases between them. The CDR3 is made up of 14 amino acids. Per the germline V gene, CDR1 is SGHVS and CDR2 is FQNEAQ. The CDR3 here is CASSSTGTHYEQYV. Here the CDR3 DNA reads TGTGCCAGCAGCTCAACAGGGACACATTACGAGCAGTACGTC.

In its sample, this clonotype was seen a few times. The chain couples TRBV6-6 to TRBJ1-3, with 7 bases aligning to TRBD1. V trimming: 5 bases; J trimming: 4 bases; junction bases outside the gene matches: 8. Germline CDR1 reads MNHNY; CDR2 reads SVGAGI (reference sequence). This CDR3 region has 15 residues. The CDR3 protein is CASSERQGLGNTIYF. The CDR3 DNA reads TGTGCCAGCAGTGAACGACAGGGTTTAGGAAACACCATATATTTT.

This clonotype was observed many times. V and J are TRBV4-3 and TRBJ1-5; D is unclear. The CDR3 loop spans 15 amino acids. Germline lookup yields CDR1 LGHNA and CDR2 YSLEER. Trimming removed 0 bases from V and 11 bases from J, with 17 bases in between. The CDR3 loop reads CASSQDLTPQWAQHF. The CDR3 nucleotides read TGCGCCAGCAGCCAAGATCTCACGCCCCAATGGGCCCAGCATTTT.

This clonotype was counted ten times or more. The chain uses TRBV15 and TRBJ2-7, with D hard to call. The CDR3 spans 14 residues. The V gene's germline CDR1 is LNHNV and CDR2 YYDKDF (reference sequence). Trimming took off 0 bases at V and 5 bases at J, with 11 bases between the two ends. Here the CDR3 DNA reads TGTGCCACCAGCAGAGATCCGGGTACGGACGAGCAGTACTTC. Protein product: CATSRDPGTDEQYF.